Following are 11 T cell receptor beta chains from one sample sequenced in a study of T cell clonotyping in hematopoietic cell transplantation (dated by TCRdb to the early 2020s). In the paper's terms, the time point label means: 30 days after allo-HCT. The library was built by means of the immunoSEQ multiplex PCR assay. The immuneACCESS repertoire file appears here via TCRdb, limited to in-frame rearrangements. These files lack a portion of the clones; in checked studies, under half of the deficit traces to unresolved V genes, and the cause of the others is not known. The sample table shows approximately 10,000 clones, and about 47% are seen once. Jointly, the top ten make up around 9% of the sample. This specimen was PBMCs, taken 30 days after allogeneic stem cell transplant. The receptors shown here come from a male patient aged 45-60 years who had an allogeneic stem cell transplant from an unrelated donor, so the T cells may come from the graft donor. Some clones in this sample may be carry-over from other donors' samples.

The chain joins TRBV4-3 to TRBJ1-4; TRBD1 is a possible D gene (5 bases). Germline V gene data show CDR1 as LGHNA and CDR2 as YSLEER. V lost 0 bases to trimming and J lost 8 bases, with 19 bases between them. CDR3 length: 17 amino acids. The CDR3 loop is CASSQDRAGDRAEKLFF. DNA of the CDR3: TGCGCCAGCAGCCAAGATCGGGCCGGGGACCGTGCCGAAAAACTGTTTTTT.

The rearrangement uses TRBV6-5 and TRBJ2-1; D possibly corresponds to TRBD2 (5 bases). CDR1 is MNHEY, CDR2 SVGAGI, per germline. CDR3 length: 16 residues. V was trimmed by 3 bases and J by 3 bases, leaving 15 bases between them. CDR3 sequence reads: CASSYKGASGYNEQFF. The CDR3 region has the DNA TGTGCCAGCAGTTATAAAGGAGCCAGCGGCTACAATGAGCAGTTCTTC.

The sample holds a few counts of this clone. V usage is TRBV30 and J usage is TRBJ2-5, with D possibly being TRBD1 (5 bases). The last part of the DNA fits TRBJ2-7 better; the J call may be wrong. CDR1 is GTSNPN and CDR2 is SVGIG in the germline V gene (reference sequence). This CDR3 spans 12 amino acids. CDR3 sequence: CAWGGGHYEQYF. In nucleotides, the CDR3 is TGTGCCTGGGGCGGCGGACACTACGAGCAGTACTTC.

This clone was seen a handful of times. The chain combines TRBV28 with TRBJ2-1; possible D gene TRBD2, 5 bases. The length of the CDR3 is 16 residues. Trimming stripped 5 bases from V and 4 bases from J, with 18 bases between. The germline V gene has CDR1 MDHEN and CDR2 SYDVKM. CDR3 residues: CASSPLGAVGYNEQFF. The CDR3 DNA follows: TGTGCCAGCAGTCCACTGGGAGCGGTGGGGTACAATGAGCAGTTCTTC.

The V gene is TRBV4-1, the J gene TRBJ2-5; D perhaps matches TRBD2 (5 bases). Trimming left V 1 base short and J 2 bases short, with 14 bases between. Per the germline V gene, CDR1 is MGHRA and CDR2 is YSYEKL. This CDR3 spans 16 amino acids. CDR3 nucleotides: TGCGCCAGCAGCCAAGGTCGGGGAGTAACTCAAGAGACCCAGTACTTC. Protein sequence: CASSQGRGVTQETQYF.

The J gene is TRBJ1-4, the V gene TRBV7-2; perhaps TRBD1 as D (5 bases). Trimming left V 5 bases short and J 8 bases short, with 12 bases between. Germline CDR1 is SGHTA and CDR2 is FQGNSA. The CDR3 has 13 amino acids. DNA for the CDR3: TGTGCCAGCAGCCCGACCGGGGACGAAAAACTGTTTTTT. Residues: CASSPTGDEKLFF.

The V gene is TRBV29-1, the J gene TRBJ1-1; possibly TRBD1 for D (6 bases). The CDR3 is 15 amino acids. From germline, CDR1 is SQVTM and CDR2 ANQGSEA. V was shortened by 6 bases and J by 4 bases, with 21 bases between the two germline ends. The CDR3 DNA reads TGCAGCGTGGGGGCGTGGGGGCAGTCCCCCACTGAAGCTTTCTTT. It specifies CSVGAWGQSPTEAFF.

A single count supports this clone. CDR3 sequence: CATRLGVRGETQYF. The CDR3 DNA reads TGCGCCACCCGGCTAGGCGTCCGTGGGGAGACCCAGTACTTC. The chain combines TRBV5-1 with TRBJ2-5; no clear D gene. This CDR3 contains 14 residues. V lost 9 bases and J 5 bases, leaving 20 bases between the germline ends. Germline-derived CDR1 and CDR2 are SGHRS and YFSETQ. Full variable domain (rest looked up from reference TRBV5-1 and TRBJ2-5): KAGVTQTPRYLIKTRGQQVTLSCSPISGHRSVSWYQQTPGQGLQFLFEYFSETQRNKGNFPGRFSGRQFSNSRSEMNVSTLELGDSALYLCATRLGVRGETQYFGPGTRLLVL.

This chain links TRBV6-5 with TRBJ1-5; D gene ambiguous. Trimming took off 5 bases at V and 0 bases at J, with 8 bases between the two ends. Germline V CDR1 and CDR2: MNHEY, SVGAGI. CDR3 length: 14 residues. CDR3 amino acids: CASSASFSNQPQHF. Here the CDR3 DNA reads TGTGCCAGCAGTGCCTCCTTTAGCAATCAGCCCCAGCATTTT.

This clone has more than one count but fewer than ten. V is TRBV7-2 and J is TRBJ2-1; 7 nucleotides align to TRBD1. There are 14 residues in the CDR3. V dropped 6 bases and J dropped 7; count of bases not matched to a gene: 9. Per germline, CDR1 SGHTA and CDR2 FQGNSA. In DNA form, the CDR3 reads TGTGCCAGCAGAGTGCAGGGGGTTCGGAATGAGCAGTTCTTC. Translation gives CASRVQGVRNEQFF. Drawing the rest from reference TRBV7-2 and TRBJ2-1, the complete variable domain is GAGVSQSPSNKVTEKGKDVELRCDPISGHTALYWYRQSLGQGLEFLIYFQGNSAPDKSGLPSDRFSAERTGGSVSTLTIQRTQQEDSAVYLCASRVQGVRNEQFFGPGTRLTVL.

In this sample, this clone turned up a few times. V and J are TRBV19 and TRBJ1-2; TRBD1 agrees at 7 bases. This CDR3 is built from 13 residues. The germline V gene encodes CDR1 LNHDA and CDR2 SQIVND (reference sequence). With 5 bases clipped from V and 4 bases from J, the junction kept 4 bases outside the gene matches. The CDR3 sequence: CASSPDRSYGYTF. The CDR3 nucleotides read TGTGCCAGTAGTCCGGACAGGTCCTATGGCTACACCTTC.